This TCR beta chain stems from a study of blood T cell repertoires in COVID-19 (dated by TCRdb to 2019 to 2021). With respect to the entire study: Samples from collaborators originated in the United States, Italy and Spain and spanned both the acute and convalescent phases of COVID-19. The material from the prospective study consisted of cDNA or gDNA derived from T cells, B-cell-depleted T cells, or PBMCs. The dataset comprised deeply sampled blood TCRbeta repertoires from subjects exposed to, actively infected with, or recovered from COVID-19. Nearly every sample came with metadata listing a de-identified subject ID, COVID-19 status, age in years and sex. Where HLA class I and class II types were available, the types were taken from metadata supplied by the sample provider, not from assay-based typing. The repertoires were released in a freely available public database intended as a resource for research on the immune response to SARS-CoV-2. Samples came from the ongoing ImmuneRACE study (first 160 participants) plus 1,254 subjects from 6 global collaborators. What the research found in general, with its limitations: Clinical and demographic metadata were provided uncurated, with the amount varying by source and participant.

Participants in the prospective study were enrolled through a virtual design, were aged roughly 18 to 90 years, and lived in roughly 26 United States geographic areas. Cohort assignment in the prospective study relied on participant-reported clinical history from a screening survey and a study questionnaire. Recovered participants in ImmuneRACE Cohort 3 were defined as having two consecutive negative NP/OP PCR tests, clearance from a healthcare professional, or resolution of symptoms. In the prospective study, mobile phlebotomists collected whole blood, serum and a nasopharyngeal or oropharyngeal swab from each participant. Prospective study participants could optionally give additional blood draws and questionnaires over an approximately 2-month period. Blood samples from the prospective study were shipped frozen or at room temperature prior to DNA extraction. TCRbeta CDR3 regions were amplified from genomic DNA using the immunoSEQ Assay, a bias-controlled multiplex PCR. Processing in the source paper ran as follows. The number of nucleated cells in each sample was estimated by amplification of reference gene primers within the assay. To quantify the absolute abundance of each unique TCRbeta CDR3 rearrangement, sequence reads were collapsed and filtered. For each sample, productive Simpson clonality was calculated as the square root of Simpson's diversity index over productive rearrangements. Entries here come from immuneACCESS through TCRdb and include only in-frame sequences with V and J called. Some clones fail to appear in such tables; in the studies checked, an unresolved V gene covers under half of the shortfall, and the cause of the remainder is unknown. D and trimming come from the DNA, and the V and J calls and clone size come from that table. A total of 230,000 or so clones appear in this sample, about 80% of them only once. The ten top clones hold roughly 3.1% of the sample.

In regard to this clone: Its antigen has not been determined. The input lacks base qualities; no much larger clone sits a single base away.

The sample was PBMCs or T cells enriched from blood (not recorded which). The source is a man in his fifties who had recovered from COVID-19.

Here is the DNA: TGTGCCAGCAGCGGATCCGGGACTAGCGGAAACATTCAGTACTTC. It is translated as CASSGSGTSGNIQYF. This chain joins TRBV7-2 to TRBJ2-4, with 11 bases aligning to TRBD2. V is pruned by 5 bases and J by 6 bases, leaving 6 bases of the junction without a gene match. The CDR3, from cysteine to phenylalanine, totals 15 residues. Only the CDR3 DNA stays, 45 bases, in frame from base 1. The germline V gene gives CDR1 as SGHTA and CDR2 as FQGNSA.